The entry below describes one T cell receptor (beta chain). No antigen is known for it. The data were taken from a study of OX40 agonist ivuxolimab in advanced cancers. Study outcomes and limitations: Doses of 0.1 to 3.0 mg/kg were accompanied by clonal expansion of CD4+ and CD8+ blood T cells by week 6. Part of the nonresponder group also had normalized T-cell clonal expansion that was low. Researchers report that CD8+ T cells had, on average, more expanded clones than CD4+.

With 1 base removed from V and 5 bases from J, the gap between germline ends came to 12 bases. The CDR3 covers 15 residues. CDR1 and CDR2 (germline): MNHNY, SVGAGI (reference sequence). Repertoires were generated with immunoSEQ multiplex PCR, while TCRdb's copy carries only in-frame clones and drops some. The repertoire includes some 100,000 clones, roughly 92% of them detected once, and around 2.8% sits in the top ten. The receptor was derived from an adult with an advanced solid tumor such as melanoma, head and neck, liver or kidney cancer. This sample comprised CD4+ or CD8+ T cells sorted from blood, obtained in a trial of the OX40 agonist ivuxolimab. The V and J genes are TRBV6-6 and TRBJ2-1; possibly TRBD2 for D (7 bases). The CDR3 region is CASSYLAGANNEQFF. CDR3 coding DNA: TGTGCCAGCAGTTACTTGGCGGGGGCTAACAATGAGCAGTTCTTC.